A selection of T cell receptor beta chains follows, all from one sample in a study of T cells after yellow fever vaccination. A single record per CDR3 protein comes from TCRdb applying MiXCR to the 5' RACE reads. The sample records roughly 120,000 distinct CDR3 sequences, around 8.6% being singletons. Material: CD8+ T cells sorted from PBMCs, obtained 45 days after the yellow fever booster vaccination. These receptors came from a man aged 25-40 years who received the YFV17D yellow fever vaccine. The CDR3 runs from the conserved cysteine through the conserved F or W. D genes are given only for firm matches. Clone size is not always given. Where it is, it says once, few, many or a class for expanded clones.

CASSPTGTNYGYTF	TGTGCCAGCAGCCCAACGGGGACAAACTATGGCTACACCTTC	.	TRBJ1-2	TRBV7-9	.
CASSRVLGDNEQFF	TGTGCCAGCAGCCGTGTGTTGGGGGACAATGAGCAGTTCTTC	many	TRBJ2-1	TRBV7-6	.
CASSKLTGDHEQYF	TGTGCCAGCAGCAAACTGACAGGGGACCACGAGCAGTACTTC	many	TRBJ2-7	TRBV21-1	.
CASSDVRHEQYF	TGTGCCAGCAGTGACGTTCGTCACGAGCAGTACTTC	.	TRBJ2-7	TRBV12-3/TRBV12-4	.
CASSLSASGVPYEQYF	TGCGCCAGCAGCTTGTCGGCTAGCGGGGTCCCCTACGAGCAGTACTTC	many	TRBJ2-7	TRBV5-1	TRBD2
CASSLWGLEHNEQFF	TGTGCCAGCAGTCTATGGGGCCTAGAGCACAATGAGCAGTTCTTC	many	TRBJ2-1	TRBV12-3/TRBV12-4	.
CSAREKRVNEQFF	TGCAGTGCTAGAGAAAAGCGGGTCAATGAGCAGTTCTTC	.	TRBJ2-1	TRBV20-1	.
CASQGNSGYTF	TGTGCCAGCCAGGGTAATTCTGGCTACACCTTC	many	TRBJ1-2	TRBV2	.
CSAPSLGETQYF	TGCAGTGCGCCCTCACTTGGAGAGACCCAGTACTTC	.	TRBJ2-5	TRBV20-1	.
CASSFGTSSTGELFF	TGTGCCAGCAGCTTCGGGACTAGCTCTACCGGGGAGCTGTTTTTT	many	TRBJ2-2	TRBV13	TRBD2
CASSLSPTGRNTEAFF	TGTGCCAGCAGCTTATCCCCGACAGGACGGAACACTGAAGCTTTCTTT	few	TRBJ1-1	TRBV7-2	.
CSVSRTGAGELFF	TGCAGCGTTTCCAGGACCGGGGCCGGGGAGCTGTTTTTT	many	TRBJ2-2	TRBV29-1	.
CASSLFFGTRDEQFF	TGTGCCAGCAGTCTTTTCTTCGGGACTAGAGATGAGCAGTTCTTC	many	TRBJ2-1	TRBV12-3/TRBV12-4	TRBD2
CSASVTLTGETQYF	TGCAGTGCTAGCGTTACTCTAACCGGGGAGACCCAGTACTTC	many	TRBJ2-5	TRBV20-1	.
CASGNPGVVEQYF	TGTGCCAGCGGAAACCCGGGAGTCGTTGAGCAGTACTTC	many	TRBJ2-7	TRBV12-3/TRBV12-4	.
CASRSTDRAYEQYF	TGTGCCAGCAGGTCCACCGACAGGGCCTACGAGCAGTACTTC	.	TRBJ2-7	TRBV7-8	TRBD1
CASLLGTGPYGYTF	TGTGCCAGCTTACTCGGGACAGGGCCTTATGGCTACACCTTC	.	TRBJ1-2	TRBV7-9	TRBD1
CAISESEFRGAGANVLTF	TGTGCCATCAGTGAGTCGGAGTTTCGGGGGGCAGGGGCCAACGTCCTGACTTTC	few	TRBJ2-6	TRBV10-3	.
CASTSPGGPGELFF	TGTGCCAGCACCTCTCCTGGGGGGCCCGGGGAGCTGTTTTTT	.	TRBJ2-2	TRBV7-9	.
CASSYDGTGSAEQYF	TGTGCCAGCAGTTACGACGGGACAGGGTCGGCCGAGCAGTACTTC	.	TRBJ2-7	TRBV6-2/TRBV6-3	TRBD1
CSARDFQGGETQYF	TGCAGTGCTAGAGATTTTCAGGGTGGAGAGACCCAGTACTTC	many	TRBJ2-5	TRBV20-1	.
CASSLTGVQPQHF	TGTGCCAGCAGTTTAACAGGGGTTCAGCCCCAGCATTTT	many	TRBJ1-5	TRBV27	TRBD1
CASNPGGDQPQHF	TGTGCCAGCAACCCTGGGGGTGATCAGCCCCAGCATTTT	few	TRBJ1-5	TRBV9	.
CASGRERYF	TGTGCCAGCGGTCGGGAGCGATACTTC	few	TRBJ2-7	TRBV2	.
CATSMGLAYEQYF	TGTGCCACCAGCATGGGACTAGCTTACGAGCAGTACTTC	many	TRBJ2-7	TRBV15	TRBD2
CSVDPGRPEAFF	TGCAGCGTTGACCCGGGACGGCCAGAAGCTTTCTTT	many	TRBJ1-1	TRBV29-1	.
CSALLSSYNEQFF	TGCAGTGCCCTCCTAAGCTCCTACAATGAGCAGTTCTTC	many	TRBJ2-1	TRBV20-1	.
CAPHPGEQFF	TGTGCCCCCCACCCCGGGGAGCAGTTCTTC	many	TRBJ2-1	TRBV13	.
CASSLGQGRLNTGELFF	TGTGCTAGCAGCTTAGGGCAGGGGAGGCTGAACACCGGGGAGCTGTTTTTT	.	TRBJ2-2	TRBV7-7	.
CASTRGEAYEQYF	TGTGCCAGCACAAGGGGAGAGGCCTACGAGCAGTACTTC	many	TRBJ2-7	TRBV6-5	.
CASSLVGGAEAEQYF	TGCGCCAGCAGCTTGGTAGGCGGAGCCGAGGCCGAGCAGTACTTC	many	TRBJ2-7	TRBV5-1	.
CASSEYVGYEQYF	TGTGCCAGCAGTGAATATGTAGGGTACGAGCAGTACTTC	many	TRBJ2-7	TRBV25-1	.
CASSATGPNYGYTF	TGTGCCAGCAGCGCGACAGGGCCTAACTATGGCTACACCTTC	many	TRBJ1-2	TRBV7-2	TRBD1
CSAGQLDEQFF	TGCAGTGCAGGACAGTTGGATGAGCAGTTCTTC	many	TRBJ2-1	TRBV20-1	.
CASTPTASSYNEQFF	TGTGCCAGCACCCCTACCGCCAGCTCCTACAATGAGCAGTTCTTC	few	TRBJ2-1	TRBV11-2	.
CASSQEEGSGYAQYF	TGCGCCAGCAGCCAAGAGGAAGGGTCCGGCTACGCGCAGTACTTC	.	TRBJ2-7	TRBV4-1	.
CSVESGGEQFF	TGCAGCGTTGAAAGTGGTGGTGAGCAGTTCTTC	many	TRBJ2-1	TRBV29-1	.
CARSQSQLVGIPDTQYF	TGCGCCAGAAGCCAATCCCAACTAGTTGGTATCCCAGATACGCAGTATTTT	.	TRBJ2-3	TRBV4-3	.
CASSLGGHNNEKLFF	TGTGCCAGCAGCTTAGGGGGACATAATAATGAAAAACTGTTTTTT	few	TRBJ1-4	TRBV7-9	.
CASTQTGTIVQDEQFF	TGTGCCAGCACCCAAACCGGGACTATTGTTCAAGATGAGCAGTTCTTC	many	TRBJ2-1	TRBV11-2	TRBD2
CASSGSVNNEQYF	TGTGCCAGCAGCGGGAGCGTCAACAACGAGCAGTACTTC	few	TRBJ2-7	TRBV7-9	.
CASSPVGSYEQYF	TGTGCCAGCAGTCCAGTGGGTTCCTACGAGCAGTACTTC	many	TRBJ2-7	TRBV27	.
CASSPRDRTLLNTGELFF	TGTGCCAGCAGCCCCCGGGACAGAACCCTCCTCAACACCGGGGAGCTGTTTTTT	.	TRBJ2-2	TRBV7-9	TRBD1
CASSFQGPDTQYF	TGTGCCAGCAGCTTCCAGGGGCCAGATACGCAGTATTTT	.	TRBJ2-3	TRBV5-4	.
CASSGFLYNEQFF	TGCGCCAGCAGCGGATTCCTTTACAATGAGCAGTTCTTC	many	TRBJ2-1	TRBV10-2	.